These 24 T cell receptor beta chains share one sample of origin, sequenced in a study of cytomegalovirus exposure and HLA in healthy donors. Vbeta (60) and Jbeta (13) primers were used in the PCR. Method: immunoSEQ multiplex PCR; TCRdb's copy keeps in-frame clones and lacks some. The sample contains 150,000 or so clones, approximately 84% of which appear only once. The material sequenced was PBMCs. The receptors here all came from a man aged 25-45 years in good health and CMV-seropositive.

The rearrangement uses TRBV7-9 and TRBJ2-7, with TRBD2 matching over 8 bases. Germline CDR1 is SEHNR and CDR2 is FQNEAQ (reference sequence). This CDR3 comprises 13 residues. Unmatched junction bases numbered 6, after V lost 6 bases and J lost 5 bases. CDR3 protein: CASRPGRGDEQYF. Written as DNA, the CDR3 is TGTGCCAGCAGGCCAGGGCGGGGGGACGAGCAGTACTTC. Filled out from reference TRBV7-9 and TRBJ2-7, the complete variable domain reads DTGVSQNPRHKITKRGQNVTFRCDPISEHNRLYWYRQTLGQGPEFLTYFQNEAQLEKSRLLSDRFSAERPKGSFSTLEIQRTEQGDSAMYLCASRPGRGDEQYFGPGTRLTVT.

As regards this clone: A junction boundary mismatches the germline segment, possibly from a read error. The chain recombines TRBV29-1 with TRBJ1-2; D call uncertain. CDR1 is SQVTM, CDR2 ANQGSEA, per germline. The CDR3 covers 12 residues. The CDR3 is CRVGDTRELYTF. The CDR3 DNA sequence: TGCAGAGTTGGAGACACGCGTGAGCTCTACACCTTC.

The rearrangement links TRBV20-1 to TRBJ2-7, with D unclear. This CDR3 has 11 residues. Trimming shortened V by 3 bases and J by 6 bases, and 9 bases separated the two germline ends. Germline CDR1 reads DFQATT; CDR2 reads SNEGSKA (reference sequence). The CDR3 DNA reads TGCAGTGCTAGCCCCCAGTCCGAGCAGTACTTC. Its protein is CSASPQSEQYF.

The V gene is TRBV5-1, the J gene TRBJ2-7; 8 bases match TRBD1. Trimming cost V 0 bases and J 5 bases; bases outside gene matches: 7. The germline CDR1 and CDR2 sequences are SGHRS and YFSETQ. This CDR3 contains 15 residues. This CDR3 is CASSLATGDVNEQYF. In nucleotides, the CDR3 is TGCGCCAGCAGCTTGGCGACAGGGGATGTCAACGAGCAGTACTTC.

This CDR3 is CASSPAGQGLNTEAFF. In nucleotides, the CDR3 is TGTGCCAGCAGTCCGGCGGGACAGGGATTGAACACTGAAGCTTTCTTT. This sequence joins TRBV6-6 and TRBJ1-1; 9 bases line up with TRBD1. The CDR3 contains 16 residues. V lost 5 bases to trimming and J lost 0 bases; unmatched junction nucleotides: 7. Germline V gene lookup returns CDR1 MNHNY and CDR2 SVGAGI (reference sequence).

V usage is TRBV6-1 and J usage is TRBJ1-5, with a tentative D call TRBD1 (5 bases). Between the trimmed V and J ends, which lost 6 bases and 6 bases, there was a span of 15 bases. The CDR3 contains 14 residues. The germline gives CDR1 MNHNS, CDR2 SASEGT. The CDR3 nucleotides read TGTGCCAGCAGCTCCAGGGTATCCGGTCAGCCCCAGCATTTT. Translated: CASSSRVSGQPQHF.

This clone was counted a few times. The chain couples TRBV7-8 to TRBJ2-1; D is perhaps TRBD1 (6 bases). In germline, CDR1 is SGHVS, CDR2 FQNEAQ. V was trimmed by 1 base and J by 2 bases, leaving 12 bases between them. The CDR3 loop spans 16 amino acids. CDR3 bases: TGTGCCAGCAGCTTAGTTGTCAGGGGTCCCTACAATGAGCAGTTCTTC. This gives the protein CASSLVVRGPYNEQFF.

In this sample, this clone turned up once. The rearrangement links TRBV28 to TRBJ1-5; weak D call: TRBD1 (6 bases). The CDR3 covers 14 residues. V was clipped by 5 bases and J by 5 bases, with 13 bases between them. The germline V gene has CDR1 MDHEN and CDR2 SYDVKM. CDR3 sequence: CASSPYRVHQPQHF. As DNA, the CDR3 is TGTGCCAGCAGTCCTTACAGGGTTCATCAGCCCCAGCATTTT. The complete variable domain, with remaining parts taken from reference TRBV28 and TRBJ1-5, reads DVKVTQSSRYLVKRTGEKVFLECVQDMDHENMFWYRQDPGLGLRLIYFSYDVKMKEKGDIPEGYSVSREKKERFSLILESASTNQTSMYLCASSPYRVHQPQHFGDGTRLSIL.

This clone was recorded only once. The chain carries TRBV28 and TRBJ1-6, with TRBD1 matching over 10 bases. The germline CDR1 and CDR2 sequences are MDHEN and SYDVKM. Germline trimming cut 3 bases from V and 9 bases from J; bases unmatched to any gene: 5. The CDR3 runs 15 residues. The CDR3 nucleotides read TGTGCCAGCAGTTTCCGGGACAGGGGTGTTTCACCCCTCCACTTT. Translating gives CASSFRDRGVSPLHF.

The CDR3 DNA reads TGTGCCAGCAGCTTGGTACAGGGGGAGTCACCCCTCCACTTT. Protein: CASSLVQGESPLHF. The chain couples TRBV5-6 to TRBJ1-6; 8 bases match TRBD1. CDR1 and CDR2 from the germline V gene are SGHDT and YYEEEE. Trimming cost V 0 bases and J 10 bases; bases outside gene matches: 3. The CDR3 length is 14 residues.

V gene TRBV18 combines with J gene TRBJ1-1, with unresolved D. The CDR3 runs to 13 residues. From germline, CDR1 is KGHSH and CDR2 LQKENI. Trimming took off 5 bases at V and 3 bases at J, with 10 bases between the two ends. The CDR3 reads CASSSSEDTEAFF. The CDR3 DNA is TGTGCCAGCTCATCATCAGAGGACACTGAAGCTTTCTTT. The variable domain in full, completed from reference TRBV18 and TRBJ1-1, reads NAGVMQNPRHLVRRRGQEARLRCSPMKGHSHVYWYRQLPEEGLKFMVYLQKENIIDESGMPKERFSAEFPKEGPSILRIQQVVRGDSAAYFCASSSSEDTEAFFGQGTRLTVV.

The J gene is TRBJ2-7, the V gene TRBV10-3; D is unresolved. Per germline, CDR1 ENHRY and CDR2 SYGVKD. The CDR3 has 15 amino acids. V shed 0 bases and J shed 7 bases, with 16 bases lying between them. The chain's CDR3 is CAISESSVPRGEQYF. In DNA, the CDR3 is TGTGCCATCAGTGAGTCCTCGGTGCCGAGAGGAGAGCAGTACTTC.

CDR3 residues: CAWSVIAGITETQYF. The CDR3 DNA follows: TGTGCCTGGAGTGTTATAGCGGGGATTACAGAGACCCAGTACTTC. The rearrangement links TRBV30 to TRBJ2-5; 8 nucleotides line up with TRBD2. Germline lookup yields CDR1 GTSNPN and CDR2 SVGIG (reference sequence). V shed 0 bases, J shed 4 bases, and the junction held 7 bases outside the gene matches. There are 15 residues in the CDR3.

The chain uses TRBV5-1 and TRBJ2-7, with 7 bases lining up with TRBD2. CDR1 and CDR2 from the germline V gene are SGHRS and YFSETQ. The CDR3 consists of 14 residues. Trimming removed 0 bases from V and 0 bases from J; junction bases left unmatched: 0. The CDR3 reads CASSLVAGSYEQYF. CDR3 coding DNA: TGCGCCAGCAGCTTGGTAGCGGGCTCCTACGAGCAGTACTTC.

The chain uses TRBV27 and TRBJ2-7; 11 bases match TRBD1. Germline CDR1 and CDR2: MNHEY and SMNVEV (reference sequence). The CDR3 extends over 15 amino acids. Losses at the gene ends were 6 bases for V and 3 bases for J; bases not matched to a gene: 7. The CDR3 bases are TGTGCCAGCAGCCGCGCTGGGACAGGGGGCTACGAGCAGTACTTC. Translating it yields CASSRAGTGGYEQYF.

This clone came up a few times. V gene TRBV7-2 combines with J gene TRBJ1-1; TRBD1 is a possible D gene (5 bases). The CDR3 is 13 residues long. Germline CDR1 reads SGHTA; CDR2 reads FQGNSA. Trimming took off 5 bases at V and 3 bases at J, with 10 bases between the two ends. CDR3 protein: CASSPGVHTEAFF. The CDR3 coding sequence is TGTGCCAGCAGCCCGGGGGTTCACACTGAAGCTTTCTTT.

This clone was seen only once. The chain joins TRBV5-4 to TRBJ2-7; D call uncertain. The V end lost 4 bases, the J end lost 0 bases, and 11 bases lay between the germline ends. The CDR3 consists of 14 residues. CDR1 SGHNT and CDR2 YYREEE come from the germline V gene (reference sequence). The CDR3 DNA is TGTGCCAGCAGCCCCGACTGGAGCTCCTACGAGCAGTACTTC. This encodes CASSPDWSSYEQYF.

The CDR3 DNA reads TGTGCCAGCAATCTCCCGAACGGAGGACAGAGCTATGGCTACACCTTC. Protein: CASNLPNGGQSYGYTF. This rearrangement joins TRBV28 to TRBJ1-2, with D perhaps TRBD1 (6 bases). Germline assignment: CDR1 MDHEN and CDR2 SYDVKM. This CDR3 comprises 16 residues. The V end lost 7 bases, the J end lost 4 bases, and 22 bases lay between the germline ends.

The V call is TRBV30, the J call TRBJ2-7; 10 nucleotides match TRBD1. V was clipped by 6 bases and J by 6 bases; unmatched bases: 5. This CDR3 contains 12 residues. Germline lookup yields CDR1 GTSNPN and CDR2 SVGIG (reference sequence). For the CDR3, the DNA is TGTGCCTGTCCGGGACAGGGGAGCGAGCAGTACTTC. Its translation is CACPGQGSEQYF.

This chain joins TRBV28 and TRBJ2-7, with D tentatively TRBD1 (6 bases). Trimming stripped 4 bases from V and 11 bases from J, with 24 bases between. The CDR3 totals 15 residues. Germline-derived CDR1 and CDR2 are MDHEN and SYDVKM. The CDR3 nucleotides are TGTGCCAGCAGTTCCCCGCAATTGGACAGACCCAAGGAGTACTTC. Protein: CASSSPQLDRPKEYF.

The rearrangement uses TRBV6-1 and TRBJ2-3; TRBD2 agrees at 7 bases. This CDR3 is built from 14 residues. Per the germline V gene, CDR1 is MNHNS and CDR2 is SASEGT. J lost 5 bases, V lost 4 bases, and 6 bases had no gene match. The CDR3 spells CASSVRLAGDTQYF. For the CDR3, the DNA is TGTGCCAGCAGTGTGAGACTAGCAGGAGATACGCAGTATTTT.

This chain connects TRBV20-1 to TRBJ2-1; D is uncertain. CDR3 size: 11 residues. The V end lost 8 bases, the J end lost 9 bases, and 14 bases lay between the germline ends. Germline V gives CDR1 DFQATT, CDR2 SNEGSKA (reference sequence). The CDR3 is CSTHLAGEQFF. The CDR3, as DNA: TGCAGTACCCACCTTGCCGGTGAGCAGTTCTTC.

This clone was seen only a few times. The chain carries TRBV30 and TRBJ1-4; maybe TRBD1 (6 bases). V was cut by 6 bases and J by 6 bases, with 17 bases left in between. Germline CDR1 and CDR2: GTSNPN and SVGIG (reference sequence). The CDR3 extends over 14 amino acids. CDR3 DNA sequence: TGTGCCTGCCAAGCGGGGGGCGCGGATGAAAAACTGTTTTTT. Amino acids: CACQAGGADEKLFF.

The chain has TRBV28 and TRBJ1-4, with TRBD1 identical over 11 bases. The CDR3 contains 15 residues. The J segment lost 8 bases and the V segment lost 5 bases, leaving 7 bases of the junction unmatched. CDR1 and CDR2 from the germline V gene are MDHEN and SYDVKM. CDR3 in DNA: TGTGCCAGCAGTATCGGACAGGGGGCATGGGAAAAACTGTTTTTT. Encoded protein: CASSIGQGAWEKLFF.